The rows below give T cell receptor beta chains drawn from one sample of a study of T cells in Graves' hyperthyroidism and ophthalmopathy. TCRdb itself ran the multiplex PCR reads through MiXCR, one entry per CDR3 protein. The sample lists over 650,000 distinct CDR3 sequences, 45% occurring once. Material: peripheral blood or thyroid tissue (not recorded which). The receptors come from an adult man with Graves' disease, either hyperthyroidism or ophthalmopathy (not recorded which). Both conserved end residues are part of each CDR3. A D gene is named only where the DNA matches it firmly. Clone size appears in some rows only: once, few, many, or a class for an expanded clone.

TGTGCCAGCAGCTTAACAGGGCTGGGCGAGCAGTACTTC,CASSLTGLGEQYF,NA,TRBJ2-7,TRBV4-1,NA
TGTGCCACCAGCAAGGAGACGTCGTACTTC,CATSKETSYF,NA,TRBJ2-5,TRBV15,NA
TGTGCCAGCAGCGGGGGCACAGGGAGCACTAATGAAAAACTGTTTTTT,CASSGGTGSTNEKLFF,NA,TRBJ1-4,TRBV7-7,few
TGCAGTGCCAGGGGGCACGAGCAGTACTTC,CSARGHEQYF,TRBD1,TRBJ2-7,TRBV20-1,NA
TGTGCCAGCAGTTCCAGTGGTGAAAAACTGTTTTTT,CASSSSGEKLFF,NA,TRBJ1-4,TRBV7-2,many
TGTGCCAGCAGTTCAAACGTGGGTCAGCCCCAGCATTTT,CASSSNVGQPQHF,NA,TRBJ1-5,TRBV25-1,NA
TGCAGTGCTAGACCCCTCGGGACAGGGTCGAACACTGAAGCTTTCTTT,CSARPLGTGSNTEAFF,TRBD1,TRBJ1-1,TRBV20-1,NA
TGTGCCAGCATTAGGACAGGCCCTTCTAATCAGCCCCAGCATTTT,CASIRTGPSNQPQHF,TRBD1,TRBJ1-5,TRBV10-3,NA
TGTGCCAGCAGTTCTAATAAGCGATCGAGGGAAAACTATGGCTACACCTTC,CASSSNKRSRENYGYTF,NA,TRBJ1-2,TRBV6-6,NA
TGTGCCAGCAGCCAAGTACCCGGGGAGCTGTTTTTT,CASSQVPGELFF,NA,TRBJ2-2,TRBV7-9,NA